Listed below are T cell receptor beta chains from one sample, sequenced in a study of blood T cell repertoires in COVID-19. Only in-frame clones appear in the TCRdb table, and some are missing; sequencing was by immunoSEQ multiplex PCR. The sample has more than 100,000 clones; 80% to 85% are singletons. The sample was peripheral blood. These receptors all stem from a woman between 25 and 40 years old who had recovered from COVID-19. The CDR3 runs from the conserved cysteine through the conserved F or W. A D gene is named only where the DNA matches it firmly. Not all rows give a size; the values are once, few, many and, for expanded clones, a class.

V	D	size	length	J	CDR3	DNA
TRBV29-1	-	-	11	TRBJ1-3	CSVYRQNTIYF	TGCAGCGTTTACAGACAAAACACCATATATTTT
TRBV27	-	-	12	TRBJ1-1	CASKSGNTEAFF	TGTGCCAGCAAATCGGGGAACACTGAAGCTTTCTTT
TRBV9	-	few	14	TRBJ1-4	CASSVGVRSEKLFF	TGTGCCAGCAGCGTAGGCGTTAGAAGTGAAAAACTGTTTTTT
TRBV7-2	-	-	12	TRBJ2-7	CASQTSVYEQYF	TGTGCCAGCCAGACTTCGGTCTACGAGCAGTACTTC
TRBV19	TRBD2	-	18	TRBJ2-1	CASSIDPTSGGTYNEQFF	TGTGCCAGTAGTATAGATCCGACTAGCGGGGGAACCTACAATGAGCAGTTCTTC
TRBV12-5	TRBD1	few	14	TRBJ1-5	CASGRDSSNQPQHF	TGTGCTAGTGGTCGGGACAGTAGCAATCAGCCCCAGCATTTT
TRBV5-6	-	-	13	TRBJ2-2	CASITGTTGELFF	TGTGCCAGCATTACAGGGACCACCGGGGAGCTGTTTTTT
TRBV5-4	-	-	13	TRBJ1-1	CASSLDMNTEAFF	TGTGCCAGCAGCTTGGACATGAACACTGAAGCTTTCTTT
TRBV10-3	TRBD1	-	14	TRBJ2-1	CAISPGTGLNEQFF	TGTGCCATCAGCCCCGGGACAGGGTTGAATGAGCAGTTCTTC
TRBV4-1	-	-	13	TRBJ2-3	CASSQDPVVTQYF	TGCGCCAGCAGCCAAGATCCGGTAGTTACGCAGTATTTT
TRBV28	TRBD1	-	14	TRBJ2-7	CASKGTGLPYEQYF	TGTGCCAGCAAAGGGACAGGGTTGCCTTACGAGCAGTACTTC
TRBV6-5	TRBD1	-	15	TRBJ2-1	CASSPGTGNYNEQFF	TGTGCCAGCAGCCCCGGGACAGGGAACTACAATGAGCAGTTCTTC
TRBV19	-	-	13	TRBJ2-3	CASSDSSTDTQYF	TGTGCCAGTAGCGACAGTAGCACAGATACGCAGTATTTT
TRBV6-5	-	-	13	TRBJ1-1	CASSYSWGAEAFF	TGTGCCAGCAGTTACTCGTGGGGAGCTGAAGCTTTCTTT
TRBV5-1	-	-	15	TRBJ1-3	CASSLAAGGGNTIYF	TGCGCCAGCAGCTTGGCCGCCGGGGGAGGAAACACCATATATTTT
TRBV24-1	TRBD2	-	16	TRBJ2-3	CATSDFRAGETDTQYF	TGTGCCACCAGTGATTTTCGAGCGGGGGAGACAGATACGCAGTATTTT
TRBV6-5	TRBD1	-	14	TRBJ1-4	CASSLQGGHEKLFF	TGTGCCAGCAGTTTACAGGGGGGACACGAAAAACTGTTTTTT
TRBV19	-	once	15	TRBJ1-1	CASSRGGAIHAEAFF	TGTGCCAGTAGTAGGGGGGGCGCTATCCATGCTGAAGCTTTCTTT
TRBV3-1/TRBV3-2	-	-	14	TRBJ1-1	CASSLGQTITEAFF	TGTGCCAGCAGCCTCGGACAGACGATCACTGAAGCTTTCTTT
TRBV9	-	-	15	TRBJ1-2	CASSRDKGSNYGYTF	TGTGCCAGCAGTCGGGACAAGGGTTCTAACTATGGCTACACCTTC
TRBV2	-	-	11	TRBJ1-6	CASSYSSPLHF	TGTGCCAGCAGTTATAGTTCACCCCTCCACTTT
TRBV5-4	-	-	15	TRBJ1-2	CASSLGFTANYGYTF	TGTGCCAGCAGCTTGGGGTTTACAGCTAACTATGGCTACACCTTC
TRBV2	-	-	13	TRBJ1-1	CASSDGVNTEAFF	TGTGCCAGCAGTGACGGGGTGAACACTGAAGCTTTCTTT
TRBV14	-	-	15	TRBJ1-6	CASSQSGSYNSPLHF	TGTGCCAGCAGCCAAAGCGGCTCCTATAATTCACCCCTCCACTTT
TRBV5-1	-	-	12	TRBJ2-1	CASSLVGGEQFF	TGCGCCAGCAGCTTGGTAGGGGGAGAGCAGTTCTTC
TRBV29-1	-	-	12	TRBJ2-2	CSVVPGSGELFF	TGCAGCGTTGTCCCAGGGTCCGGGGAGCTGTTTTTT
TRBV10-1	-	once	10	TRBJ2-7	CASTGDEQYF	TGCGCCAGCACCGGGGACGAGCAGTACTTC
TRBV11-2	TRBD2	-	15	TRBJ2-7	CASRAPASGNYEQYF	TGTGCCAGCAGAGCGCCGGCTAGCGGAAACTACGAGCAGTACTTC
TRBV4-1	TRBD2	-	15	TRBJ2-5	CASSILAGGLETQYF	TGCGCCAGCAGTATCCTAGCGGGGGGGCTGGAGACCCAGTACTTC
TRBV5-6	TRBD1	-	15	TRBJ1-2	CASSTDPGQDYGYTF	TGTGCCAGCAGCACCGATCCGGGACAGGACTATGGCTACACCTTC
TRBV7-2	-	-	14	TRBJ2-1	CASSGGHSRSEQFF	TGTGCCAGCAGCGGGGGACACTCTCGGAGTGAGCAGTTCTTC
TRBV5-1	-	once	16	TRBJ2-1	CASSLSSGVTYNEQFF	TGCGCCAGCAGCTTGTCGTCCGGGGTTACCTACAATGAGCAGTTCTTC
TRBV11-2	-	-	14	TRBJ1-1	CASTLDSFNTEAFF	TGTGCCAGCACCTTGGACAGCTTTAACACTGAAGCTTTCTTT
TRBV6-4	TRBD2	few	13	TRBJ2-1	CASSLAGGNEQFF	TGTGCCAGCAGTCTAGCGGGCGGTAATGAGCAGTTCTTC
TRBV15	-	-	16	TRBJ2-2	CATSRDLRAGTGELFF	TGTGCCACCAGCAGAGATCTAAGAGCGGGCACCGGGGAGCTGTTTTTT
TRBV15	-	-	12	TRBJ2-5	CATSRDGETQYF	TGTGCCACCAGCAGAGACGGAGAGACCCAGTACTTC
TRBV6-5	-	once	13	TRBJ1-2	CASSPGGAYGYTF	TGTGCCAGCAGCCCCGGGGGGGCGTATGGCTACACCTTC
TRBV6-6	TRBD1	medium-sized	14	TRBJ1-5	CASSKGQGYQPQHF	TGTGCCAGCAGCAAGGGACAGGGGTATCAGCCCCAGCATTTT
TRBV7-2	-	-	14	TRBJ1-3	CASSLVASGNTIYF	TGTGCCAGCAGCTTAGTGGCTTCTGGAAACACCATATATTTT
TRBV7-3	-	-	15	TRBJ1-6	CASSLSAANNSPLHF	TGTGCCAGCAGCTTAAGTGCAGCGAATAATTCACCCCTCCACTTT
TRBV5-1	TRBD1	-	14	TRBJ2-7	CASSLGFTGGEQYF	TGCGCCAGCAGCCTGGGATTTACAGGGGGCGAGCAGTACTTC
TRBV5-1	-	few	14	TRBJ1-1	CASTMGRVNTEAFF	TGCGCCAGCACTATGGGCAGGGTGAACACTGAAGCTTTCTTT
TRBV29-1	TRBD1	-	13	TRBJ2-7	CSVRTGSSYEQYF	TGCAGCGTTCGGACAGGGAGCTCCTACGAGCAGTACTTC
TRBV29-1	TRBD1	-	13	TRBJ1-1	CSVTAGGHTEAFF	TGCAGCGTTACCGCAGGGGGGCACACTGAAGCTTTCTTT
TRBV4-1	-	-	15	TRBJ1-5	CASSQGPDSNQPQHF	TGCGCCAGCAGCCAAGGCCCAGACAGTAATCAGCCCCAGCATTTT
TRBV11-2	TRBD2	-	16	TRBJ2-5	CASSLTASGIQETQYF	TGTGCCAGCAGCTTAACTGCTAGCGGAATCCAAGAGACCCAGTACTTC
TRBV6-5	TRBD1	-	15	TRBJ1-6	CASTLRQGVNSPLHF	TGTGCCAGCACCCTTCGACAGGGGGTAAATTCACCCCTCCACTTT
TRBV4-1	TRBD2	-	19	TRBJ2-3	CASSQDLWSRGTSVDTQYF	TGCGCCAGCAGCCAAGATCTTTGGTCGCGAGGGACTAGCGTAGATACGCAGTATTTT
TRBV3-1/TRBV3-2	-	-	13	TRBJ2-3	CASGGISTDTQYF	TGTGCCAGCGGCGGGATTAGCACAGATACGCAGTATTTT
TRBV25-1	TRBD1	few	15	TRBJ1-4	CASSEGTATNEKLFF	TGTGCCAGCAGTGAAGGGACAGCAACTAATGAAAAACTGTTTTTT
TRBV24-1	-	-	16	TRBJ2-2	CATSDRGAQNTGELFF	TGTGCCACCAGTGATCGGGGGGCACAAAACACCGGGGAGCTGTTTTTT
TRBV12-5	TRBD2	few	14	TRBJ2-7	CASGLVGGSAEQYF	TGTGCTAGTGGTTTGGTAGGCGGGAGCGCCGAGCAGTACTTC
TRBV19	TRBD2	few	16	TRBJ2-2	CASSPRLAGPTGELFF	TGTGCCAGTAGTCCTCGGCTAGCGGGGCCCACCGGGGAGCTGTTTTTT
TRBV6-1	TRBD2	-	19	TRBJ2-1	CASSVPSGRAPLSYNEQFF	TGTGCCAGCAGTGTCCCGAGCGGGAGGGCCCCTCTCTCCTACAATGAGCAGTTCTTC
TRBV7-9	TRBD1	-	15	TRBJ1-6	CASSLGDSWNSPLHF	TGTGCCAGCAGCTTAGGGGACAGCTGGAATTCACCCCTCCACTTT
TRBV5-4	TRBD1	-	16	TRBJ2-7	CASSSASGTGTYEQYF	TGTGCCAGCAGCTCGGCCTCGGGGACAGGGACCTACGAGCAGTACTTC
TRBV29-1	-	-	14	TRBJ2-5	CSVEGTAGQETQYF	TGCAGCGTTGAAGGGACAGCGGGACAAGAGACCCAGTACTTC
TRBV5-1	-	once	14	TRBJ2-2	CASREGQYTGELFF	TGCGCCAGCAGGGAAGGACAATACACCGGGGAGCTGTTTTTT
TRBV6-5	-	few	12	TRBJ1-1	CASSQMNTEAFF	TGTGCCAGTTCCCAGATGAACACTGAAGCTTTCTTT
TRBV29-1	TRBD1	-	16	TRBJ1-5	CSVAHRGQGAWQPQHF	TGCAGCGTTGCCCACAGGGGACAGGGGGCTTGGCAGCCCCAGCATTTT